This is a list of T cell receptor beta chains from one sample in a study of CD8 T cells in ankylosing spondylitis. Using its own MiXCR run on the 5' RACE reads, TCRdb lists one record per CDR3 protein. In the table there are around 430,000 distinct CDR3 sequences, about a sixth of which are singletons. Sequencing used blood, either unsorted or a sorted T cell fraction (not recorded which). The source is a male donor with ankylosing spondylitis. Each CDR3 is given with its conserved first and last residue. The D gene is left open where the match is weak. Not every row has a clone size; where given, it reads once, few, many or a size class.

clone size	V gene	J gene	D gene	CDR3 DNA	CDR3 protein
NA	TRBV10-2	TRBJ1-2	TRBD1	TGCGCCAGCAAAAGGACAGGGGAGTCCGGGTATGGCTACACCTTC	CASKRTGESGYGYTF
few	TRBV5-1	TRBJ2-7	TRBD2	TGCGCCAGCGGCCGGGCTAGCGGGACCTACGAGCAGTACTTC	CASGRASGTYEQYF
many	TRBV5-6	TRBJ1-1	NA	TGTGCCAGCACCCTGCGGGCTATCGGCACTGAAGCTTTCTTT	CASTLRAIGTEAFF
NA	TRBV28	TRBJ2-2	TRBD2	TGTGCCAGCAGTTCAGGGACTAGCGGGAGCCCGGCCACCGGGGAGCTGTTTTTT	CASSSGTSGSPATGELFF
NA	TRBV2	TRBJ2-7	TRBD1	TGTGCCAGCAGTCTGACAGGGGGGAGTGACGAGCAGTACTTC	CASSLTGGSDEQYF
NA	TRBV9	TRBJ2-1	TRBD2	TGTGCCAGCAGCGAGGGACTAGGGGTGGGGTATGAGCAGTTCTTC	CASSEGLGVGYEQFF
few	TRBV3-1	TRBJ2-7	TRBD1	TGTGCCAGCAGCTCACCGGGACAGGGTCGATCGGAGCAGTACTTC	CASSSPGQGRSEQYF
NA	TRBV12-3/TRBV12-4	TRBJ1-1	TRBD1	TGTGCCAGCAGTTTAGGGGGGGACAGGGGGCCCTACACTGAAGCTTTCTTT	CASSLGGDRGPYTEAFF
NA	TRBV6-5	TRBJ1-2	NA	TGTGCCAGCAGTTACTCGCTGGGAACCTATGGCTACACCTTC	CASSYSLGTYGYTF
few	TRBV10-3	TRBJ1-1	NA	TGTGCCATCAGTGCAGGGGATATCGGCACTGAAGCTTTCTTT	CAISAGDIGTEAFF
few	TRBV10-2	TRBJ1-5	NA	TGCGCCAGCAGTGAGTCCCGTTATAGCAATCAGCCCCAGCATTTT	CASSESRYSNQPQHF
few	TRBV2	TRBJ1-1	NA	TGTGCCAGCAGCGCAAAGGTTTCGAGTGAAGCTTTCTTT	CASSAKVSSEAFF
many	TRBV27	TRBJ1-6	NA	TGTGCCAGCAGTTTGGCCCCCGACCTCGATTCACCCCTCCACTTT	CASSLAPDLDSPLHF
NA	TRBV10-3	TRBJ2-1	NA	TGTGCCATCAGTGAGTCGGGTGAGCAGTTCTTC	CAISESGEQFF
NA	TRBV5-1	TRBJ2-6	NA	TGCGCCAGCAGCCCGCCCAGGGTCTCTGGGGCCAACGTCCTGACTTTC	CASSPPRVSGANVLTF
few	TRBV5-1	TRBJ2-3	NA	TGCGCCAGCAGCTTGGCGGGGCAGTTCACAGATACGCAGTATTTT	CASSLAGQFTDTQYF
NA	TRBV24-1	TRBJ2-7	NA	TGTGCCACCAGTGATAACTCCTACGAGCAGTACTTC	CATSDNSYEQYF
few	TRBV4-2	TRBJ2-7	NA	TGTGCCAGCAGCCAAGAAACGGGGGCCTCCTACGAGCAGTACTTC	CASSQETGASYEQYF
NA	TRBV5-5	TRBJ2-1	NA	TGTGCCAGCAGCTTGATGGGGTACAATGAGCAGTTCTTC	CASSLMGYNEQFF
few	TRBV2	TRBJ2-3	NA	TGTGCCAGCAGTGGCGGGGGCGCCGGGACAGATACGCAGTATTTT	CASSGGGAGTDTQYF
few	TRBV5-1	TRBJ2-1	TRBD2	TGCGCCAGCAGCTTGGACACGGGACTAGCCCAATACAATGGGCAGTTCTTC	CASSLDTGLAQYNGQFF
many	TRBV24-1	TRBJ2-3	NA	TGTGCCACCAGCGGGACCACAGATACGCAGTATTTT	CATSGTTDTQYF
few	TRBV12-3/TRBV12-4	TRBJ2-5	TRBD2	TGTGCCAGCAGTTTGGGGCTAGCGGGAGCCGGTGAGACCCAGTACTTC	CASSLGLAGAGETQYF
NA	TRBV7-8	TRBJ1-2	NA	TGTGCCAGCAGCTCGGAAGTGTTCCTTAACTATGGCTACACCTTC	CASSSEVFLNYGYTF
NA	TRBV5-6	TRBJ1-6	NA	TGTGCCAGCAGCGCCAGGCCTTATAATTCACCCCTCCACTTT	CASSARPYNSPLHF
few	TRBV18	TRBJ2-3	NA	TGTGCCAGCTCAGCCCAGTCGGAAAATTCAGATACGCAGTATTTT	CASSAQSENSDTQYF
NA	TRBV12-3/TRBV12-4	TRBJ2-3	NA	TGTGCCAGCAGCTCCAGGGACTTAAGCACAGATACGCAGTATTTT	CASSSRDLSTDTQYF
NA	TRBV29-1	TRBJ2-7	NA	TGCAGCGTTGAAGGTAACTCGTCTGGGGAGCAGTACTTC	CSVEGNSSGEQYF
many	TRBV5-1	TRBJ1-3	TRBD1	TGCGCCAGCAGCCCCGGGACAGGGGGAACTGGAAACACCATATATTTT	CASSPGTGGTGNTIYF
NA	TRBV2	TRBJ1-5	NA	TGTGCCAGCAGTGAGGGCAGGGTGGGTCAGCCCCAGCATTTT	CASSEGRVGQPQHF
NA	TRBV28	TRBJ2-1	TRBD2	TGTGCCAGCAGTATCGGGGGGGGCGGCTCCTACAATGAGCAGTTCTTC	CASSIGGGGSYNEQFF
few	TRBV6-1	TRBJ2-1	TRBD2	TGTGCCAGCATTAAGCGGGGGGATTCCTACAATGAGCAGTTCTTC	CASIKRGDSYNEQFF
few	TRBV25-1	TRBJ1-2	NA	TGTGCCAGCCCCTCCGGGGATGGCTACACCTTC	CASPSGDGYTF
many	TRBV12-3/TRBV12-4	TRBJ1-5	TRBD1	TGTGCCAGCAGCCTGGACAGGGAGAGCCAGCCCCAGCATTTT	CASSLDRESQPQHF
many	TRBV12-3/TRBV12-4	TRBJ1-4	TRBD1	TGTGCCAGCAGACGGACAGGAGAGGGGGAAAAACTGTTTTTT	CASRRTGEGEKLFF
few	TRBV2	TRBJ1-1	NA	TGTGCCAGCAGAGAACACGAGACAGCTAACACTGAAGCTTTCTTT	CASREHETANTEAFF
NA	TRBV5-1	TRBJ2-3	NA	TGCGCCAGCAGCTTGAATGTCCGGGGACCCACAGATACGCAGTATTTT	CASSLNVRGPTDTQYF
few	TRBV5-1	TRBJ2-2	NA	TGCGCCAGCAGCCTCAGTTCCGGGGAGCTGTTTTTT	CASSLSSGELFF
few	TRBV9	TRBJ2-1	NA	TGTGCCAGCAGCAGACGCGGAGCGAGTAACAATGAGCAGTTCTTC	CASSRRGASNNEQFF